This T cell receptor beta chain was recorded in a study of cytomegalovirus exposure and HLA in healthy donors. Study-wide points: Through in vitro validation, three CMV-associated chains were shown to be specific for CMV antigens.

Of note for this clone: The antigen is unknown.

This CDR3 has 16 amino acids. CDR1 MNHNY and CDR2 SVGAGI come from the germline V gene (reference sequence). V was clipped by 4 bases and J by 6 bases; unmatched bases: 10. Healthy bone marrow donors made up the cohort. The PCR ran on 60 Vbeta and 13 Jbeta primers. Only in-frame clones appear in the TCRdb table, and some are missing; sequencing was by immunoSEQ multiplex PCR. The sample includes about 180,000 clones, 60% to 85% of them seen just once. Sequencing was carried out using PBMCs. The origin of this receptor is a man younger than 35 in good health and CMV-seronegative. This chain links TRBV6-6 with TRBJ2-2; TRBD1 aligns across 8 bases. The CDR3 sequence: CASSSTGVPVAGELFF. The CDR3 DNA reads as TGTGCCAGCAGTTCGACAGGGGTTCCAGTGGCCGGGGAGCTGTTTTTT.